The 19 T cell receptor beta chains reported below all come from one sample, sequenced in a study of beta chain features in type 1 diabetes. Antigen specificity for these receptors is unknown. Since all of the isolated RNA was reverse transcribed, expressed TCRB transcripts were what got sequenced. Assay: immunoSEQ multiplex PCR; the TCRdb copy retains only in-frame clones and omits some. The data show roughly 240,000 clones, around 24% seen once. Study results and caveats: Type 1 diabetes patients had TCRB CDR3s that were shorter (moderately but significantly so) in all four CD4+ subsets.

The sample taken for sequencing was naive CD4+ T cells from blood. The receptor source for this set is a woman in her thirties with type 1 diabetes.

This clone was seen only once. The rearrangement links TRBV5-1 to TRBJ2-5; 11 bases map to TRBD2. V was clipped by 4 bases and J by 1 base; unmatched bases: 6. The CDR3 has 16 residues. Per the germline V gene, CDR1 is SGHRS and CDR2 is YFSETQ. The CDR3 DNA sequence: TGCGCCAGCAGCCTTGGACTAGCGGGCTTCCAAGAGACCCAGTACTTC. This encodes CASSLGLAGFQETQYF.

V usage is TRBV2 and J usage is TRBJ2-5; no definite D call. V was cut by 1 base and J by 5 bases, with 8 bases left in between. The CDR3 covers 13 residues. CDR1 and CDR2 from the germline V gene are SNHLY and FYNNEI. CDR3 coding DNA: TGTGCCAGCAGTGAAGTCGGGTTGGAGACCCAGTACTTC. Amino acids: CASSEVGLETQYF.

This chain's CDR3 is CASSVGIRSSYNEQFF. The CDR3 nucleotides read TGTGCCAGCAGCGTCGGCATTCGGAGCTCCTACAATGAGCAGTTCTTC. The chain joins TRBV9 to TRBJ2-1; no firm D call. V shed 2 bases and J shed 0 bases, with 12 bases lying between them. Germline lookup yields CDR1 SGDLS and CDR2 YYNGEE. The CDR3 length is 16 residues. Variable domain in full (rest from reference TRBV9 and TRBJ2-1): DSGVTQTPKHLITATGQRVTLRCSPRSGDLSVYWYQQSLDQGLQFLIQYYNGEERAKGNILERFSAQQFPDLHSELNLSSLELGDSALYFCASSVGIRSSYNEQFFGPGTRLTVL.

V and J are TRBV9 and TRBJ2-7; tentatively, D is TRBD2 (6 bases). Deletions cut 4 bases from V and 0 bases from J, with 17 bases between. The V gene's germline CDR1 is SGDLS and CDR2 YYNGEE. This CDR3 is built from 16 residues. The CDR3: CASSPTPGLSSYEQYF. The CDR3 region has the DNA TGTGCCAGCAGCCCTACACCTGGACTAAGCTCCTACGAGCAGTACTTC.

This sequence joins TRBV9 and TRBJ2-2; 10 bases are shared with TRBD2. Germline V gene data show CDR1 as SGDLS and CDR2 as YYNGEE. The CDR3 runs to 13 residues. Trimming removed 1 base from V and 13 bases from J; junction bases left unmatched: 4. The CDR3 coding sequence is TGTGCCAGCAGCGTACCTAGCGGGAGAGTGCTGTTTTTT. Protein product: CASSVPSGRVLFF.

The CDR3 protein is CASSFRAGVGVEQFF. The CDR3 bases are TGTGCCAGCAGTTTTCGTGCGGGAGTAGGCGTTGAGCAGTTCTTC. The chain couples TRBV28 to TRBJ2-1; 7 nucleotides agree with TRBD2. Germline CDR1 is MDHEN and CDR2 is SYDVKM. Trimming at V came to 3 bases and at J to 9 bases, leaving 11 bases not matched to a gene. CDR3 length equals 15 residues. Variable domain in full (rest from reference TRBV28 and TRBJ2-1): DVKVTQSSRYLVKRTGEKVFLECVQDMDHENMFWYRQDPGLGLRLIYFSYDVKMKEKGDIPEGYSVSREKKERFSLILESASTNQTSMYLCASSFRAGVGVEQFFGPGTRLTVL.

The chain joins TRBV6-1 to TRBJ2-7; the D gene is possibly TRBD2 (6 bases). V was shortened by 2 bases and J by 1 base, with 12 bases between the two germline ends. The CDR3 length is 15 residues. Germline V gives CDR1 MNHNS, CDR2 SASEGT. CDR3 nucleotides: TGTGCCAGCAGTGAAATGGCGGGACCATCCTACGAGCAGTACTTC. This codes for CASSEMAGPSYEQYF.

There are a few counts of this clone. The rearrangement uses TRBV7-9 and TRBJ2-3, with TRBD1 matching over 7 bases. Germline V CDR1 and CDR2: SEHNR, FQNEAQ (reference sequence). The CDR3 has 14 residues. The ends lost 5 bases at V and 3 bases at J; junction bases unmatched: 5. The CDR3 region has the DNA TGTGCCAGCAGCATTACAGGGGCAACAGATACGCAGTATTTT. This encodes CASSITGATDTQYF.

This clone was seen a handful of times. J is TRBJ2-3 and V is TRBV29-1, with 7 bases that match TRBD1. The CDR3 has 14 residues. V was clipped by 6 bases and J by 5 bases; unmatched bases: 11. Germline V lookup: CDR1 SQVTM, CDR2 ANQGSEA. The CDR3 nucleotides read TGCAGCGTCCAGGGGGTGGATTGGTTAGATACGCAGTATTTT. Its translation is CSVQGVDWLDTQYF.

In its sample, this clone was seen a few times. The J gene is TRBJ2-1, the V gene TRBV5-4; TRBD2 agrees at 9 bases. Looked up from germline, CDR1 is SGHNT and CDR2 is YYREEE (reference sequence). The CDR3 totals 18 residues. V shed 0 bases and J 10 bases; nucleotides not matched to a gene: 17. Here the CDR3 DNA reads TGTGCCAGCAGCTTGGGCGGGAGGGCCGTCGGGGCTGGTAAGGAGCAGTTCTTC. It translates to CASSLGGRAVGAGKEQFF. Complete variable domain (other parts from reference TRBV5-4 and TRBJ2-1): ETGVTQSPTHLIKTRGQQVTLRCSSQSGHNTVSWYQQALGQGPQFIFQYYREEENGRGNFPPRFSGLQFPNYSSELNVNALELDDSALYLCASSLGGRAVGAGKEQFFGPGTRLTVL.

In its sample, this clone was seen a few times. This rearrangement joins TRBV5-1 to TRBJ2-7; TRBD2 aligns across 10 bases. This CDR3 has 15 residues. The germline CDR1 and CDR2 sequences are SGHRS and YFSETQ. The J segment lost 5 bases and the V segment lost 2 bases, leaving 7 bases of the junction unmatched. CDR3 sequence (DNA): TGCGCCAGCAGCTTTTTAGCGGGAGGCAGCGACGAGCAGTACTTC. The encoded protein is CASSFLAGGSDEQYF.

The chain employs TRBV29-1 and TRBJ1-1, with D unclear. The CDR3 has 13 amino acids. The V gene's germline CDR1 is SQVTM and CDR2 ANQGSEA. The germline V and J ends were trimmed by 8 bases and 0 bases, with 13 bases remaining between them. In DNA form, the CDR3 reads TGCAGCAATCGGAAGACTATGAACACTGAAGCTTTCTTT. Encoded protein: CSNRKTMNTEAFF.

The J gene is TRBJ2-7, the V gene TRBV2; the match to TRBD1 covers 10 bases. CDR3 length: 13 amino acids. With V trimmed by 4 bases and J by 13 bases, 10 bases remained unmatched. Germline assignment: CDR1 SNHLY and CDR2 FYNNEI. CDR3 residues: CASSGALDRGEYF. CDR3 coding DNA: TGTGCCAGCAGTGGGGCTCTGGACAGGGGGGAATACTTC.

This clone showed up just a few times. The chain's CDR3 is CASSQGRGRVEAFF. The CDR3 nucleotides are TGTGCCAGCAGCCAAGGAAGGGGTAGGGTTGAAGCTTTCTTT. This rearrangement joins TRBV14 to TRBJ1-1, with D possibly matching TRBD1 (5 bases). The CDR3 runs to 14 residues. CDR1 is SGHDN, CDR2 FVKESK, per germline. Between the trimmed V and J ends, which lost 1 base and 7 bases, there was a span of 13 bases.

The J gene is TRBJ1-2, the V gene TRBV30; D possibly corresponds to TRBD1 (5 bases). Trimming left V 4 bases short and J 4 bases short, with 10 bases between. The CDR3 sequence is 12 residues long. The germline V gene encodes CDR1 GTSNPN and CDR2 SVGIG (reference sequence). The CDR3 reads CAWNRQLYGYTF. CDR3 coding DNA: TGTGCCTGGAACAGGCAACTCTATGGCTACACCTTC.

The chain has TRBV10-3 and TRBJ2-3, with TRBD2 matching over 7 bases. The germline CDR1 and CDR2 sequences are ENHRY and SYGVKD. V lost 9 bases and J lost 9; bases outside the gene matches: 6. The CDR3 loop spans 11 amino acids. The CDR3 coding sequence is TGTGCCATGAGGGAGGGCGGGACGCAGTATTTT. This sequence encodes CAMREGGTQYF.

This chain joins TRBV7-6 and TRBJ2-7; the match to TRBD1 covers 9 bases. Germline V CDR1 and CDR2: SGHVS, FNYEAQ. This CDR3 spans 14 amino acids. Germline trimming cut 4 bases from V and 2 bases from J; bases unmatched to any gene: 3. The CDR3 nucleotides are TGTGCCAGCAGCTCCGGGACAGGGACCTACGAGCAGTACTTC. This gives the protein CASSSGTGTYEQYF. Together with reference TRBV7-6 and TRBJ2-7, the CDR3 gives the full variable domain: GAGVSQSPRYKVTKRGQDVALRCDPISGHVSLYWYRQALGQGPEFLTYFNYEAQQDKSGLPNDRFSAERPEGSISTLTIQRTEQRDSAMYRCASSSGTGTYEQYFGPGTRLTVT.

This clone has just a few counts. The chain couples TRBV7-3 to TRBJ1-2, with TRBD1 identical over 7 bases. Trimming at V came to 6 bases and at J to 7 bases, leaving 8 bases not matched to a gene. The CDR3 has 13 amino acids. Germline loops: CDR1 SGHTA, CDR2 FQGTGA. CDR3 in DNA: TGTGCCAGCAGTCCTAACAGGGGTGGTGGCTACACCTTC. It is translated as CASSPNRGGGYTF. Complete variable domain (other parts from reference TRBV7-3 and TRBJ1-2): GAGVSQTPSNKVTEKGKYVELRCDPISGHTALYWYRQSLGQGPEFLIYFQGTGAADDSGLPNDRFFAVRPEGSVSTLKIQRTERGDSAVYLCASSPNRGGGYTFGSGTRLTVV.

J is TRBJ2-7 and V is TRBV28; TRBD2 aligns across 8 bases. Trimming cost V 6 bases and J 6 bases; bases outside gene matches: 1. The germline V gene encodes CDR1 MDHEN and CDR2 SYDVKM. There are 11 residues in the CDR3. Here the CDR3 reads CASRLAGEQYF. For the CDR3, the DNA is TGTGCCAGCAGGCTAGCGGGCGAGCAGTACTTC.